The 26 T cell receptor beta chains reported below all come from one sample, sequenced in a study of graft-versus-host responses after intestinal transplantation. These receptors' targets are unknown. Sequenced by immunoSEQ multiplex PCR; TCRdb stores in-frame clones only, minus some. The profile covers 130,000 to 150,000 clones, with 80% to 95% appearing a single time and roughly 0.19% taken by the ten largest. Sequencing was performed on unstimulated CD4+ T cells sorted from spleen or lymph node cells, taken before intestinal transplant. These receptors all stem from a human donor who received an intestinal transplant.

This chain uses TRBV19 with TRBJ1-2; tentative D call: TRBD1 (5 bases). The ends were cut back, 5 bases at V and 7 bases at J, with 14 bases in the middle. The CDR3 covers 13 residues. The germline gives CDR1 LNHDA, CDR2 SQIVND (reference sequence). The CDR3 spells CASSLGTMAGYTF. The CDR3, as DNA: TGTGCCAGTAGTCTGGGGACGATGGCTGGCTACACCTTC.

The rearrangement joins TRBV20-1 to TRBJ1-1; D gene unclear. Trimming left V 3 bases short and J 2 bases short, with 4 bases between. Looked up from germline, CDR1 is DFQATT and CDR2 is SNEGSKA (reference sequence). The CDR3 is made up of 11 amino acids. In nucleotides, the CDR3 is TGCAGTGCTAGCCGCAACACTGAAGCTTTCTTT. Translated, it gives CSASRNTEAFF.

This chain links TRBV11-2 with TRBJ2-1; D might be TRBD2 (6 bases). CDR1 is SGHAT and CDR2 is FQNNGV in the germline V gene. Trimming took 4 bases from V and 8 from J, leaving 24 bases between them. The CDR3 extends over 17 amino acids. The DNA of the CDR3 is TGTGCCAGCAGCTCCCTGGATCGGAGGAGGGTCTTGGATGAGCAGTTCTTC. This gives the protein CASSSLDRRRVLDEQFF.

V gene TRBV11-2 combines with J gene TRBJ2-7; 8 bases fit TRBD2. The CDR3 consists of 15 residues. Germline V gene lookup returns CDR1 SGHAT and CDR2 FQNNGV. The J segment lost 3 bases and the V segment lost 2 bases, leaving 6 bases of the junction unmatched. The CDR3 DNA sequence: TGTGCCAGCAGCTTAATCGGGGGGGAGAACTACGAGCAGTACTTC. Protein product: CASSLIGGENYEQYF.

The chain couples TRBV6-1 to TRBJ2-4; possible D gene TRBD1, 5 bases. Germline values: CDR1 MNHNS, CDR2 SASEGT. The ends were cut back, 4 bases at V and 3 bases at J, with 25 bases in the middle. CDR3 length equals 19 residues. This CDR3 reads CASSGGRWGTPFSKNIQYF. The CDR3 region has the DNA TGTGCCAGCAGTGGGGGAAGGTGGGGCACCCCTTTTAGCAAAAACATTCAGTACTTC.

J is TRBJ2-7 and V is TRBV7-9; D might be TRBD2 (5 bases). The V gene lost 2 bases and the J gene lost 6 bases, with 11 bases spanning the gap. CDR1 and CDR2 from the germline V gene are SEHNR and FQNEAQ (reference sequence). The CDR3 consists of 13 residues. CDR3 region: CASSLPLVTEQYF. DNA of the CDR3: TGTGCCAGCAGCTTACCACTAGTTACCGAGCAGTACTTC.

The rearrangement uses TRBV5-1 and TRBJ2-3; TRBD1 matches at 10 bases. After removal of 4 bases from V and 7 bases from J, the junction contained 9 bases not matched to a gene. The CDR3 runs 15 residues. From germline, CDR1 is SGHRS and CDR2 YFSETQ. CDR3 sequence reads: CASSPGQGRGNTQYF. In DNA form, the CDR3 reads TGCGCCAGCAGCCCGGGACAGGGGAGAGGAAATACGCAGTATTTT.

The chain employs TRBV2 and TRBJ1-2, with D possibly matching TRBD1 (5 bases). Trimming stripped 7 bases from V and 6 bases from J, with 15 bases between. Germline CDR1 SNHLY, CDR2 FYNNEI. This CDR3 contains 13 residues. This chain's CDR3 is CASKRQGVNGYTF. The DNA of the CDR3 is TGTGCCAGCAAGCGGCAGGGAGTCAATGGCTACACCTTC. Using reference TRBV2 and TRBJ1-2 for the parts outside the CDR3, the full variable domain is EPEVTQTPSHQVTQMGQEVILRCVPISNHLYFYWYRQILGQKVEFLVSFYNNEISEKSEIFDDQFSVERPDGSNFTLKIRSTKLEDSAMYFCASKRQGVNGYTFGSGTRLTVV.

Only one count was recorded for this clone. The V and J genes are TRBV4-1 and TRBJ2-5, with a tentative D call TRBD2 (6 bases). TRBJ2-7 matches the DNA end more closely, so the J call is doubtful. The germline gives CDR1 MGHRA, CDR2 YSYEKL. The CDR3 is 15 amino acids. The CDR3 region is CASSPRGTGVYEQYF. The CDR3, as DNA: TGCGCCAGCAGCCCACGCGGGACGGGGGTCTACGAGCAGTACTTC.

The chain is built from TRBV6-1 and TRBJ1-3, with D possibly matching TRBD1 (5 bases). Per the germline V gene, CDR1 is MNHNS and CDR2 is SASEGT. CDR3 length equals 15 residues. V gave up 5 bases and J gave up 0 bases, with 11 bases separating them. As DNA, the CDR3 is TGTGCCAGCAGTTCTTGGGACTTCTCTGGAAACACCATATATTTT. This translates into CASSSWDFSGNTIYF.

This chain connects TRBV5-4 to TRBJ2-1; D uncertain. This CDR3 spans 16 amino acids. The germline V gene encodes CDR1 SGHNT and CDR2 YYREEE (reference sequence). The V end lost 0 bases, the J end lost 6 bases, and 16 bases lay between the germline ends. DNA of the CDR3: TGTGCCAGCAGCTTGGCCGGTGGAAGGGCCACCAATGAGCAGTTCTTC. Translation gives CASSLAGGRATNEQFF.

The chain is built from TRBV4-1 and TRBJ2-7; 9 nucleotides match TRBD1. Per the germline V gene, CDR1 is MGHRA and CDR2 is YSYEKL. The ends lost 1 base at V and 5 bases at J; junction bases unmatched: 15. The CDR3 consists of 18 residues. CDR3 bases: TGCGCCAGCAGCCAAGGCCCACAGGGGGCGCGGTCTCTCGACGAGCAGTACTTC. It specifies CASSQGPQGARSLDEQYF.

J is TRBJ1-5 and V is TRBV27; tentatively, D is TRBD1 (6 bases). The V end was cut by 3 bases, the J end by 5 bases, with 11 bases between. CDR3 size: 14 residues. The germline V gene encodes CDR1 MNHEY and CDR2 SMNVEV (reference sequence). This chain's CDR3 is CASSFIGGHQPQHF. As DNA, the CDR3 is TGTGCCAGCAGTTTTATTGGGGGCCATCAGCCCCAGCATTTT.

The chain uses TRBV4-1 and TRBJ2-7; TRBD2 matches at 8 bases. This CDR3 has 21 residues. Germline assignment: CDR1 MGHRA and CDR2 YSYEKL. Losses at the gene ends were 1 base for V and 0 bases for J; bases not matched to a gene: 20. The CDR3 nucleotides read TGCGCCAGCAGCCAAGGAAAGATCCCCGGGGGGGACTTATTGAGCTCCTACGAGCAGTACTTC. Translating it yields CASSQGKIPGGDLLSSYEQYF.

The CDR3 reads CASSPHRDRLNNEQFF. CDR3 sequence (DNA): TGTGCCAGCAGCCCACACCGGGACAGATTAAACAATGAGCAGTTCTTC. This chain joins TRBV9 and TRBJ2-1; 7 bases are shared with TRBD1. The CDR3 length is 16 residues. Germline loops: CDR1 SGDLS, CDR2 YYNGEE. Trimming took 4 bases from V and 5 from J; bases not matched to a gene: 12.

The genes are TRBV19 and TRBJ2-6; 8 bases are a match to TRBD1. Germline CDR1 is LNHDA and CDR2 is SQIVND (reference sequence). Unmatched junction bases numbered 10, after V lost 6 bases and J lost 0 bases. The CDR3 spans 18 residues. Here the CDR3 reads CASRKGQGGFSGANVLTF. The CDR3, as DNA: TGTGCCAGTAGGAAAGGACAGGGTGGATTCTCTGGGGCCAACGTCCTGACTTTC.

The CDR3: CASSPQSGISYNEQFF. CDR3 DNA: TGTGCCAGCAGCCCCCAGAGCGGGATCTCCTACAATGAGCAGTTCTTC. The gene calls are TRBV9 and TRBJ2-1, with 7 bases aligning to TRBD2. Germline V CDR1 and CDR2: SGDLS, YYNGEE. After removal of 4 bases from V and 0 bases from J, the junction contained 7 bases not matched to a gene. The length of the CDR3 is 16 residues.

This clone appeared once. The V and J genes are TRBV7-9 and TRBJ2-2; the match to TRBD1 covers 10 bases. From germline, CDR1 is SEHNR and CDR2 FQNEAQ (reference sequence). With 2 bases clipped from V and 3 bases from J, the junction kept 3 bases outside the gene matches. The CDR3 contains 16 residues. The CDR3 DNA is TGTGCCAGCAGCTTAAGACAGGGGGCCTACACCGGGGAGCTGTTTTTT. Translated: CASSLRQGAYTGELFF.

This clone was seen a handful of times. The same CDR3 also results from other DNA sequences found in this sample. The J gene is TRBJ2-5, the V gene TRBV5-1, with no clear D. Per the germline V gene, CDR1 is SGHRS and CDR2 is YFSETQ. The CDR3 is made up of 12 amino acids. Trimming left V 0 bases short and J 5 bases short, with 5 bases between. CDR3 in DNA: TGCGCCAGCAGCTTGGTGGGGGAGACCCAGTACTTC. Its protein is CASSLVGETQYF.

This sequence joins TRBV9 and TRBJ1-2; no firm D call. V was shortened by 2 bases and J by 4 bases, with 9 bases between the two germline ends. Germline assignment: CDR1 SGDLS and CDR2 YYNGEE. The CDR3 spans 13 residues. The CDR3 region has the DNA TGTGCCAGCAGCGTTAGGCTCAGCTATGGCTACACCTTC. Translating gives CASSVRLSYGYTF.

This clone was seen only once. This sequence joins TRBV6-1 and TRBJ1-6; 8 bases align to TRBD1. V lost 5 bases, J lost 5 bases, and 5 bases stayed unmatched. This CDR3 is 15 amino acids long. The germline gives CDR1 MNHNS, CDR2 SASEGT. The CDR3 sequence is CASSTQGANNSPLHF. The CDR3 region has the DNA TGTGCCAGCAGTACCCAGGGGGCAAATAATTCACCCCTCCACTTT.

In nucleotides, the CDR3 is TGTGCCAGCAGCCGAACTAGCGGACAAGAGACCCAGTACTTC. As protein: CASSRTSGQETQYF. The V gene is TRBV11-2, the J gene TRBJ2-5; TRBD2 matches at 8 bases. The CDR3 has 14 amino acids. Trimming removed 5 bases from V and 2 bases from J; junction bases left unmatched: 4. Per germline, CDR1 SGHAT and CDR2 FQNNGV.

This chain joins TRBV7-9 and TRBJ2-1; 12 bases are shared with TRBD2. J gave up 1 base and V 3 bases, and 10 bases lay outside the gene matches. CDR3 length: 19 amino acids. Germline V gene data show CDR1 as SEHNR and CDR2 as FQNEAQ (reference sequence). The CDR3 bases are TGTGCCAGCAGCTTCGTAGGACTAGCGGGACGAGGTTCCTACAATGAGCAGTTCTTC. Translated: CASSFVGLAGRGSYNEQFF.

This clone has only a few counts. The V gene is TRBV15, the J gene TRBJ2-5, with unresolved D. The DNA end favors TRBJ2-7, so the J call may be wrong. The CDR3 sequence is 14 residues long. Germline V gene lookup returns CDR1 LNHNV and CDR2 YYDKDF (reference sequence). The CDR3 sequence: CATSRDRLSYEQYF. The CDR3 DNA sequence: TGTGCCACCAGCAGAGATAGACTTTCCTACGAGCAGTACTTC.

The genes are TRBV19 and TRBJ2-1; 11 positions agree with TRBD2. The CDR3 spans 16 residues. Germline CDR1 and CDR2: LNHDA and SQIVND (reference sequence). Losses at the gene ends were 5 bases for V and 6 bases for J; bases not matched to a gene: 9. CDR3 sequence reads: CASSPTGTSGINEQFF. The CDR3 DNA reads TGTGCCAGTAGTCCTACCGGGACTAGCGGCATCAATGAGCAGTTCTTC.

This rearrangement joins TRBV27 to TRBJ2-7; 7 bases align to TRBD1. The germline V gene encodes CDR1 MNHEY and CDR2 SMNVEV (reference sequence). This CDR3 region has 15 residues. Unmatched junction bases numbered 14, after V lost 5 bases and J lost 7 bases. Written as DNA, the CDR3 is TGTGCCAGCAGTCTAACAGGGGTAGAATCGAGTGAGCAGTACTTC. It yields the protein CASSLTGVESSEQYF.